This is a list of T cell receptor beta chains from one sample in a study of early T cells in non-severe SARS-CoV-2 infection. Via MiXCR, TCRdb re-called the 5' RACE reads, giving one row per CDR3 protein. This table holds approximately 46,000 distinct CDR3 sequences, approximately 6% found once. Sequencing was done on a sample of whole blood. The receptors stem from an adult who was a healthcare worker with PCR-confirmed SARS-CoV-2 infection or an uninfected control (not recorded which). Both conserved end residues are part of each CDR3. A D gene is named only where the DNA matches it firmly. Clone size is stated in some rows and not others, as once, few, many or a class when expanded.

d_gene	v_gene	j_gene	abundance	CDR3nt	CDR3aa
NA	TRBV7-9	TRBJ1-5	few	TGTGCCAGCAGCTCGTTTGGGGTAGGCAATCAGCCCCAGCATTTT	CASSSFGVGNQPQHF
NA	TRBV6-5	TRBJ1-6	many	TGTGCCAGCAGTCCCGGTGGGGGTCGGGGGTGGTCACCCCTCCACTTT	CASSPGGGRGWSPLHF
NA	TRBV7-2	TRBJ2-1	many	TGTGCCAGCAGCCGCCCTAGCAACCCCTACAATGAGCAGTTCTTC	CASSRPSNPYNEQFF
NA	TRBV6-4	TRBJ2-1	many	TGTGCCAGCAGTGACTCTGAGGCCTACAATGAGCAGTTCTTC	CASSDSEAYNEQFF
NA	TRBV20-1	TRBJ1-1	many	TGCAGTGCTAGAACGGCCTTGAGTGACACTGAAGCTTTCTTT	CSARTALSDTEAFF
NA	TRBV9	TRBJ1-1	many	TGTGCCAGCAGCGGAGGGGGGTACACTGAAGCTTTCTTT	CASSGGGYTEAFF
NA	TRBV12-5	TRBJ2-1	many	TGTGCTAGTGGTTTACCCATTTCACCCAATGAGCAGTTCTTC	CASGLPISPNEQFF
TRBD2	TRBV4-3	TRBJ2-3	few	TGCGCCAGCAGCCAGGGCGACCTAGCGGGGGATTACGATACGCAGTATTTT	CASSQGDLAGDYDTQYF
NA	TRBV11-2	TRBJ2-1	many	TGTGCCAGCAGCTATGGGGGGCTTTACAATGAGCAGTTCTTC	CASSYGGLYNEQFF
NA	TRBV12-3/TRBV12-4	TRBJ1-1	many	TGTGCCAGCAGTTTCCAAGGAAGCACTGAAGCTTTCTTT	CASSFQGSTEAFF
TRBD1	TRBV7-8	TRBJ2-7	many	TGTGCCAGCAGCCTGGGACAGGGGAACCACGAGCAGTACTTC	CASSLGQGNHEQYF
TRBD1	TRBV5-1	TRBJ1-2	many	TGCGCCAGCAGCTTGTCCGGACAGGACGTGTGGGGCTACACCTTC	CASSLSGQDVWGYTF
TRBD2	TRBV28	TRBJ2-7	many	TGTGCCAGCAGTTTTTTAGCGGGGGGGCCGAGCGAGCAGTACTTC	CASSFLAGGPSEQYF
NA	TRBV7-2	TRBJ2-1	NA	TGTGCCAGCAGCTTAAGGTTCAGTAATGAGCAGTTCTTC	CASSLRFSNEQFF
TRBD2	TRBV4-1	TRBJ2-3	NA	TGCGCCAGCAGCCAAACGACTAGCCGTGGCACAGATACGCAGTATTTT	CASSQTTSRGTDTQYF
NA	TRBV2	TRBJ1-5	few	TGTGCCAGCAGTGAAGCCCCGGGAGGGAGCAATCAGCCCCAGCATTTT	CASSEAPGGSNQPQHF
TRBD1	TRBV6-2/TRBV6-3	TRBJ1-1	few	TGTGCCAGCAGGCGACAGGGGCCCGCTGAAGCTTTCTTT	CASRRQGPAEAFF
NA	TRBV5-8	TRBJ2-7	NA	TGTGCCAGCAGCCCGCGGTGGGGCGAGCAGTACTTC	CASSPRWGEQYF
NA	TRBV7-9	TRBJ2-5	few	TGTGCCAGCAGCCGAGATGGGGTCGTGGCTAGCAAAGAGACCCAGTACTTC	CASSRDGVVASKETQYF
TRBD1	TRBV30	TRBJ1-1	many	TGTGCCTGGAGTGGTGGACAGGGATGGACTGAAGCTTTCTTT	CAWSGGQGWTEAFF
NA	TRBV11-2	TRBJ1-1	many	TGTGCCAGCAGCTCCCCGGCAAGGGGGGAGAACACTGAAGCTTTCTTT	CASSSPARGENTEAFF
NA	TRBV10-2	TRBJ1-2	few	TGCGCCAGCAGTGAGTCGCAGGGACACGCAGGCTTC	CASSESQGHAGF
TRBD2	TRBV28	TRBJ2-5	few	TGTGCCAGCAGTTTCCTCGGGGGGACAGAGACCCAGTACTTC	CASSFLGGTETQYF
NA	TRBV29-1	TRBJ2-1	many	TGCAGCGTTACGGGACTTAGCTCCTACAATGAGCAGTTCTTC	CSVTGLSSYNEQFF
TRBD1	TRBV15	TRBJ2-1	many	TGTGCCACCAGCGAGGGACAGAACAATGAGCAGTTCTTC	CATSEGQNNEQFF
TRBD1	TRBV30	TRBJ2-3	many	TGTGCTCTTACCGGGACAGGAAGCACAGATACGCAGTATTTT	CALTGTGSTDTQYF
NA	TRBV4-1	TRBJ1-1	many	TGCGCCAGCAACGCAGTCGGGACACTTAACACTGAAGCTTTCTTT	CASNAVGTLNTEAFF
NA	TRBV27	TRBJ2-6	few	TGTGCCAGCAGTTTATTAGGTCGTCACTCTGGGGCCAACGTCCTGACTTTC	CASSLLGRHSGANVLTF
TRBD1	TRBV11-2	TRBJ1-6	many	TGTGCCAGCAGCTGGGGACAGGGGGTTTCACCCCTCCACTTT	CASSWGQGVSPLHF
TRBD2	TRBV7-2	TRBJ2-7	NA	TGTGCCAGCAGCCTGGCCGGGACTAGCGGGTCCCAGAGCTCCTACGAGCAGTACTTC	CASSLAGTSGSQSSYEQYF
NA	TRBV15	TRBJ2-3	NA	TGTGCCACCAGCACCTCCGGGATTCCAGATACGCAGTATTTT	CATSTSGIPDTQYF
NA	TRBV11-2	TRBJ2-1	NA	TGTGCCAGCAGCCCTTTTAATGACAATGAGCAGTTCTTC	CASSPFNDNEQFF
NA	TRBV7-9	TRBJ2-1	many	TGTGCCAGCGCGCGGAGGGGGGTCGGTCACAATGAGCAGTTCTTC	CASARRGVGHNEQFF
TRBD2	TRBV20-1	TRBJ2-7	many	TGCAGTGCAGACGGACTAGCGGGGTCCTACGAGCAGTACTTC	CSADGLAGSYEQYF
TRBD1	TRBV9	TRBJ2-1	few	TGTGCCAGCAGCGGGGACAGGGGGCGAAGGAATGAGCAGTTCTTC	CASSGDRGRRNEQFF